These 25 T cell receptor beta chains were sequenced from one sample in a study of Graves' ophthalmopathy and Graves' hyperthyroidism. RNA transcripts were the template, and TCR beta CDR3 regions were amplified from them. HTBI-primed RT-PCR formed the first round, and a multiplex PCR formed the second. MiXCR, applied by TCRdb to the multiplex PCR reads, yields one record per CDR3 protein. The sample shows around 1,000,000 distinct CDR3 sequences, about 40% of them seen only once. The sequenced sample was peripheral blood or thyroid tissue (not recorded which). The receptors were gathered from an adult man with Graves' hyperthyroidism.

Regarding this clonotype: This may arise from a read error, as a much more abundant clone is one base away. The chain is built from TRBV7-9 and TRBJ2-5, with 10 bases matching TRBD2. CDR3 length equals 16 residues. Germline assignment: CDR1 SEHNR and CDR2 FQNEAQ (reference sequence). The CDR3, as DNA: TGTGCCAGCAGCTTGAGCGGGAGGGCCGAAAGTGAGACCCGGTACTTC. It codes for CASSLSGRAESETRYF.

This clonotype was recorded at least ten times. The CDR3 DNA is TGCAGCGCGTCATGGGAAGCCCACTACGAGCAGTACTTC. This gives the protein CSASWEAHYEQYF. The chain is built from TRBV29-1 and TRBJ2-7; D is uncertain. Germline CDR1 reads SQVTM; CDR2 reads ANQGSEA. CDR3 length equals 13 residues. V gave up 7 bases and J gave up 3 bases, with 16 bases separating them.

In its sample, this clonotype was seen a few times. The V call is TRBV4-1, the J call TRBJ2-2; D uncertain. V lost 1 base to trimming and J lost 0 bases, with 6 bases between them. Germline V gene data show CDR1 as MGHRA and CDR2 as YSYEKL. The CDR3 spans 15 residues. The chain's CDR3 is CASSQVDTNTGELFF. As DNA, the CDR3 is TGCGCCAGCAGCCAAGTTGACACGAACACCGGGGAGCTGTTTTTT.

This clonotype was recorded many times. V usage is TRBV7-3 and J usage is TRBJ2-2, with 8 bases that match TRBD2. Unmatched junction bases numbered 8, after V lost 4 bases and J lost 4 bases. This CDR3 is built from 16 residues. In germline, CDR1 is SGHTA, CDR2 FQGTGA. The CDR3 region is CASSSSGGRGTGELFF. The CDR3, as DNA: TGTGCCAGCAGCTCTTCGGGAGGGAGGGGCACCGGGGAGCTGTTTTTT.

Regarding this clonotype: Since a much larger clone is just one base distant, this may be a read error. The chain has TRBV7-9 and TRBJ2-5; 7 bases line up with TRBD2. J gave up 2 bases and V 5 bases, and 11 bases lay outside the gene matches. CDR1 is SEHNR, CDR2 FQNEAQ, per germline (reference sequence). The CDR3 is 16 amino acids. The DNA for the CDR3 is TGTGCCAGCAGCCTAGGACCGGGGGGAGCTCAAGAGACCCAGTACTTC. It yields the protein CASSLGPGGAQETQYF.

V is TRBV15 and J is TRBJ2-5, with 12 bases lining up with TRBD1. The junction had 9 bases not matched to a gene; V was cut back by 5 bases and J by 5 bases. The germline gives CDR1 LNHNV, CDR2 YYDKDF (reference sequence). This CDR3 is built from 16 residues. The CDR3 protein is CATSPPGQGALETQYF. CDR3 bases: TGTGCCACCAGCCCTCCGGGACAGGGGGCATTGGAGACCCAGTACTTC. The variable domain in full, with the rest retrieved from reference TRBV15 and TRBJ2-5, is DAMVIQNPRYQVTQFGKPVTLSCSQTLNHNVMYWYQQKSSQAPKLLFHYYDKDFNNEADTPDNFQSRRPNTSFCFLDIRSPGLGDTAMYLCATSPPGQGALETQYFGPGTRLLVL.

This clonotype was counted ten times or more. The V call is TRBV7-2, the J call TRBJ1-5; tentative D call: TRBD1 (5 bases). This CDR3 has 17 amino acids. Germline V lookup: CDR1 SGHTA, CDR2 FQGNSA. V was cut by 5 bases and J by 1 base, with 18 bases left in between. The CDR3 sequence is CASSKYPGPISNQPQHF. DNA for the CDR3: TGTGCCAGCAGCAAGTACCCGGGGCCGATCAGCAATCAGCCCCAGCATTTT.

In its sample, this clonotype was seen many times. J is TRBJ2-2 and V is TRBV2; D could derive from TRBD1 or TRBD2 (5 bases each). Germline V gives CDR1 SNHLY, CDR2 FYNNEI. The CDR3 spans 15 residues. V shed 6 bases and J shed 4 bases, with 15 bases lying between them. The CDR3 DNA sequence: TGTGCCAGCAGGGGGACGGATGAACCCACCGGGGAGCTGTTTTTT. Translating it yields CASRGTDEPTGELFF.

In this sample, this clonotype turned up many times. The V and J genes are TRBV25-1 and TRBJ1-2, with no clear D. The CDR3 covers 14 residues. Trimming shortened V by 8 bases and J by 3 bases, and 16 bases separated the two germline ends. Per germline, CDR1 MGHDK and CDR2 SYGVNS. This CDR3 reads CASLIRGSYYGYTF. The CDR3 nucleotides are TGTGCCAGCCTAATTCGAGGGTCGTACTATGGCTACACCTTC.

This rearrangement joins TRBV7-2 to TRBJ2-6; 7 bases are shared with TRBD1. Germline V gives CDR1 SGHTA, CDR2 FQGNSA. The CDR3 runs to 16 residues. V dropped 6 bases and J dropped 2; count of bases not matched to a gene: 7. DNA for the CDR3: TGTGCCAGCAGGTCTGGGACAGCGGCTGGGGCCAACGTCCTGACTTTC. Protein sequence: CASRSGTAAGANVLTF.

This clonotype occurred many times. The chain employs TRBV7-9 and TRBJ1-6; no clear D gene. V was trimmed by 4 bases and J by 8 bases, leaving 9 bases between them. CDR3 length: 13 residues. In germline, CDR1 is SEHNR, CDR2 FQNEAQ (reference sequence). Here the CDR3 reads CASSSPSDSPLHF. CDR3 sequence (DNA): TGTGCCAGCAGCTCCCCGTCTGATTCACCCCTCCACTTT.

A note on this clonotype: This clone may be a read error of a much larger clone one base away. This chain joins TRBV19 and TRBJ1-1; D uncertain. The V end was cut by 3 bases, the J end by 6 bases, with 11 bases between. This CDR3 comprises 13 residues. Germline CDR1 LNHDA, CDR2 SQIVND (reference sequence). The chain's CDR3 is CASSMGKGSEAFF. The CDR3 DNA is TGTGCCAGTAGTATGGGCAAGGGATCTGAAGCTTTCTTT.

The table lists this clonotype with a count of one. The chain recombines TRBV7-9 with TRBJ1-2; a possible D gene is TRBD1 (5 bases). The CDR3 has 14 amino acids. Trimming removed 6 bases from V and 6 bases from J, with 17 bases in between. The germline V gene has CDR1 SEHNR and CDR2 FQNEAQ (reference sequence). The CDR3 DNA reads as TGTGCCAGCAGTCACCTCCCGCGGGGGAATGGCTACACCTTC. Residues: CASSHLPRGNGYTF.

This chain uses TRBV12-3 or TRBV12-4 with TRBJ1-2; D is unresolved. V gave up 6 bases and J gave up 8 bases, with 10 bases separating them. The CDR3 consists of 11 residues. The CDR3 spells CASSQDSGYTF. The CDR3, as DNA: TGTGCCAGCAGCCAAGATAGCGGCTACACCTTC.

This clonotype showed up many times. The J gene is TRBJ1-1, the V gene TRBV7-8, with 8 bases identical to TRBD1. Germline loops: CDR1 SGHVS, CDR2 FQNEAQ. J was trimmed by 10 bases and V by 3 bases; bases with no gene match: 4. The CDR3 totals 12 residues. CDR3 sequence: CASSLMGQAAFF. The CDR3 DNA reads TGTGCCAGCAGCTTGATGGGACAGGCAGCTTTCTTT. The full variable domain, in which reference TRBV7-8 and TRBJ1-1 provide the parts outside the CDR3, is GAGVSQSPRYKVAKRGQDVALRCDPISGHVSLFWYQQALGQGPEFLTYFQNEAQLDKSGLPSDRFFAERPEGSVSTLKIQRTQQEDSAVYLCASSLMGQAAFFGQGTRLTVV.

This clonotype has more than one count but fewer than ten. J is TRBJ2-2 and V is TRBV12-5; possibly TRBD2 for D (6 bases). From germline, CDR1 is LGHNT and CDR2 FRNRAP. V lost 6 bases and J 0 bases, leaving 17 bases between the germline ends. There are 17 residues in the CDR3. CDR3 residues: CASGQRIGTSNTGELFF. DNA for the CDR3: TGTGCTAGTGGCCAAAGGATAGGGACTTCGAACACCGGGGAGCTGTTTTTT.

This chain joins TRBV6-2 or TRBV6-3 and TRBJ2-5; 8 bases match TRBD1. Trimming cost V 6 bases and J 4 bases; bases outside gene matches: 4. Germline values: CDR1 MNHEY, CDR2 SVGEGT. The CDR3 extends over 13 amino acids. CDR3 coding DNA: TGTGCCAGCAGACAGGGGGGCAGAGAGACCCAGTACTTC. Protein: CASRQGGRETQYF.

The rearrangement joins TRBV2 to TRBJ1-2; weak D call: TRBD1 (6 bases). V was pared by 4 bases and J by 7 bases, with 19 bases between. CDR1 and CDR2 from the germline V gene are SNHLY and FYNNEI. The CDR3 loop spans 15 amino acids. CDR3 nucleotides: TGTGCCAGCAGTGCCGCTAGTCGGGGGGGCCTTGGCTACACCTTC. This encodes CASSAASRGGLGYTF.

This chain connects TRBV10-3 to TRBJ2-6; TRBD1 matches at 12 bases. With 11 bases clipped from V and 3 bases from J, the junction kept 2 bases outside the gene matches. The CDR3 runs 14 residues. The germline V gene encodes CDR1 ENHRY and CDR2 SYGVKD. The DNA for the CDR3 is TGTGCCGGGGACAGGGGGCTTGGGGCCAACGTCCTGACTTTC. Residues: CAGDRGLGANVLTF.

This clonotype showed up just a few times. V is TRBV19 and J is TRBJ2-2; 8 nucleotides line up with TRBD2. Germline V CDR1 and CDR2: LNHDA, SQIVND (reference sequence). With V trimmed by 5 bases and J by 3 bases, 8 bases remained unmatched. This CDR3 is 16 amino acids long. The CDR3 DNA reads TGTGCCAGTAGTTCGAGCGGGAGTCGGTACACCGGGGAGCTGTTTTTT. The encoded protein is CASSSSGSRYTGELFF.

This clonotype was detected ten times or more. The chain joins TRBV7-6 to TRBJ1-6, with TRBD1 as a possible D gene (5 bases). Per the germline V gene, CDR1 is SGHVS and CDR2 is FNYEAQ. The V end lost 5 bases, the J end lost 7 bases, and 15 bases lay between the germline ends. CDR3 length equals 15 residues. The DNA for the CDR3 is TGTGCCAGCAGCGGTCCGGGACTTGGAAATTCACCCCTCCACTTT. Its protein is CASSGPGLGNSPLHF.

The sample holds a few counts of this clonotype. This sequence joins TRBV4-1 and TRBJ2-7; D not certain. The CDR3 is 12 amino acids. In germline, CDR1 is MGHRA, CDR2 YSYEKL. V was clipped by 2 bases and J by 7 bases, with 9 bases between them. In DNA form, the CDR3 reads TGCGCCAGCAGCCAATTGGGGAAAGAGCAGTACTTC. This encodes CASSQLGKEQYF.

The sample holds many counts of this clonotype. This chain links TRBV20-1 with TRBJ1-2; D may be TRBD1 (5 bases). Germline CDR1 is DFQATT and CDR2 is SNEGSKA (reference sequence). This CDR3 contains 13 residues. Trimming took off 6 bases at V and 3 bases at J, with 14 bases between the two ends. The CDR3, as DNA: TGCAGTGCAAAAGTGTCGGGGGACTATGGCTACACCTTC. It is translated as CSAKVSGDYGYTF.

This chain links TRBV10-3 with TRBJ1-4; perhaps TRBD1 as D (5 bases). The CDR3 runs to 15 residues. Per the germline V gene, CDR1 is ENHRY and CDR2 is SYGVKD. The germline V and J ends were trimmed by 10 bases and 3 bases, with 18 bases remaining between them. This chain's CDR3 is CASRHRQGSNEKLFF. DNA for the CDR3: TGTGCCAGCAGGCACCGTCAGGGATCTAATGAAAAACTGTTTTTT.

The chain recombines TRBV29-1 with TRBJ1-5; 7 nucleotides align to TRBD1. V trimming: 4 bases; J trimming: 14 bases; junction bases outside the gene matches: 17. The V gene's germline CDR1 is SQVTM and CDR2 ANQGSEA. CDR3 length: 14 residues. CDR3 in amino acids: CSVGGGGGFASEHF. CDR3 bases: TGCAGCGTTGGGGGAGGGGGCGGCTTTGCCTCCGAGCATTTT.